The 23 T cell receptor beta chains below come from one sample, sequenced in a study of T cells after yellow fever vaccination. In TCRdb, the 5' RACE reads were re-called with MiXCR into one record per CDR3 protein. In the table there are under 150,000 distinct CDR3 sequences, roughly 8.2% of which are singletons. The sequences come from CD4+ T cells sorted from PBMCs, collected 5 days after the yellow fever booster vaccination. The receptor source for this set is a man aged 25 to 40 who received the YFV17D yellow fever vaccine.

CDR3 region: CASSAEIEAFF. The DNA for the CDR3 is TGTGCCAGCAGTGCAGAAATTGAAGCTTTCTTT. The V call is TRBV12-3 or TRBV12-4, the J call TRBJ1-1, with D unresolved. Deletions cut 5 bases from V and 7 bases from J, with 8 bases between. The CDR3 totals 11 residues.

This clonotype came up many times. The chain has TRBV14 and TRBJ2-7; TRBD1 matches at 9 bases. V lost 4 bases to trimming and J lost 6 bases; unmatched junction nucleotides: 4. This CDR3 has 13 amino acids. The V gene's germline CDR1 is SGHDN and CDR2 FVKESK. In nucleotides, the CDR3 is TGTGCCAGCAGCCCTAGACAGGGGGGCGAGCAGTACTTC. Translating it yields CASSPRQGGEQYF.

Ten or more counts support this clonotype. V is TRBV12-3 or TRBV12-4 and J is TRBJ2-5; D not resolved. Trimming left V 7 bases short and J 5 bases short, with 14 bases between. The CDR3 totals 13 residues. The CDR3 protein is CASTLTPSETQYF. CDR3 coding DNA: TGTGCCAGCACCTTGACCCCGTCGGAGACCCAGTACTTC.

This clonotype occurred many times. V and J are TRBV9 and TRBJ2-1, with 8 nucleotides matching TRBD2. V was clipped by 2 bases and J by 6 bases; unmatched bases: 7. The CDR3 length is 15 residues. The germline CDR1 and CDR2 sequences are SGDLS and YYNGEE. The CDR3 sequence: CASSVGVAGINEQFF. CDR3 nucleotides: TGTGCCAGCAGCGTGGGAGTAGCGGGGATCAATGAGCAGTTCTTC.

This clonotype was detected many times. The chain has TRBV5-1 and TRBJ2-5; 7 nucleotides line up with TRBD2. The CDR3 totals 14 residues. The trim removed 3 bases at V and 2 bases at J, leaving 4 bases unmatched. CDR1 is SGHRS, CDR2 YFSETQ, per germline. The CDR3 DNA reads as TGCGCCAGCAGCTACCTAGCGGCACAAGAGACCCAGTACTTC. This gives the protein CASSYLAAQETQYF.

This clonotype was seen ten or more times. This chain uses TRBV20-1 with TRBJ2-7; TRBD1 matches 8 bases. Germline V gives CDR1 DFQATT, CDR2 SNEGSKA (reference sequence). The CDR3 consists of 14 residues. With 0 bases clipped from V and 3 bases from J, the junction kept 4 bases outside the gene matches. DNA for the CDR3: TGCAGTGCTAGAGATCGGGACAGGCGCTACGAGCAGTACTTC. Its protein product is CSARDRDRRYEQYF.

This clonotype has a count of ten or more. This chain connects TRBV7-2 to TRBJ2-7; 10 nucleotides line up with TRBD1. J was trimmed by 4 bases and V by 5 bases; bases with no gene match: 8. In germline, CDR1 is SGHTA, CDR2 FQGNSA. The CDR3 totals 15 residues. The CDR3 DNA sequence: TGTGCCAGCAGCCTTAACGGACAGGGGGTATACGAGCAGTACTTC. Translation: CASSLNGQGVYEQYF.

In its sample, this clonotype was seen many times. J is TRBJ2-4 and V is TRBV10-3; D is unresolved. In germline, CDR1 is ENHRY, CDR2 SYGVKD. The CDR3 extends over 12 amino acids. Trimming stripped 0 bases from V and 7 bases from J, with 4 bases between. The DNA for the CDR3 is TGTGCCATCAGTGAGTCGAGTAACATTCAGTACTTC. It is translated as CAISESSNIQYF.

There are many counts of this clonotype. The V gene is TRBV4-3, the J gene TRBJ2-2, with 8 bases fitting TRBD2. This CDR3 has 16 amino acids. J was trimmed by 5 bases and V by 2 bases; bases with no gene match: 7. Germline assignment: CDR1 LGHNA and CDR2 YSLEER. The CDR3 nucleotides are TGCGCCAGCAGCCAATCCGGGAGGGCCGTAACCGGGGAGCTGTTTTTT. Translation gives CASSQSGRAVTGELFF.

This clonotype was detected many times. V gene TRBV7-8 combines with J gene TRBJ2-5; no firm D call. The CDR3 is made up of 14 amino acids. CDR1 and CDR2 (germline): SGHVS, FQNEAQ. The germline V and J ends were trimmed by 4 bases and 5 bases, with 14 bases remaining between them. The CDR3 loop is CASSSIGREETQYF. The DNA of the CDR3 is TGTGCCAGCAGCTCCATCGGGCGTGAGGAGACCCAGTACTTC. Full variable domain (outside the CDR3, taken from reference TRBV7-8 and TRBJ2-5): GAGVSQSPRYKVAKRGQDVALRCDPISGHVSLFWYQQALGQGPEFLTYFQNEAQLDKSGLPSDRFFAERPEGSVSTLKIQRTQQEDSAVYLCASSSIGREETQYFGPGTRLLVL.

This clonotype was counted at least ten times. The chain couples TRBV29-1 to TRBJ2-7, with 7 bases aligning to TRBD1. Germline V gene data show CDR1 as SQVTM and CDR2 as ANQGSEA. Losses at the gene ends were 8 bases for V and 5 bases for J; bases not matched to a gene: 12. The CDR3 has 13 amino acids. This chain's CDR3 is CSIGQALLNEQYF. The DNA of the CDR3 is TGCAGCATTGGACAGGCCTTATTAAACGAGCAGTACTTC.

This clonotype occurred many times. The genes are TRBV18 and TRBJ1-5; D remains unclear. Germline V gene sequence: CDR1 KGHSH, CDR2 LQKENI. CDR3 length: 16 residues. The V and J ends lost 0 bases and 2 bases respectively, with 11 bases between them. CDR3 in amino acids: CASSPPAGVGNQPQHF. The CDR3 region has the DNA TGTGCCAGCTCACCACCGGCAGGCGTGGGCAATCAGCCCCAGCATTTT.

CDR3 region: CSFYAPTSGAQGGETQYF. The CDR3 nucleotides read TGCAGCTTCTACGCCCCCACTAGCGGGGCCCAGGGAGGAGAGACCCAGTACTTC. This chain connects TRBV29-1 to TRBJ2-5, with 10 bases fitting TRBD2. Germline CDR1 SQVTM, CDR2 ANQGSEA. The CDR3 is made up of 18 amino acids. The V segment lost 8 bases and the J segment 4 bases; nucleotides outside the gene matches: 22. The full variable domain, with the rest looked up from reference TRBV29-1 and TRBJ2-5, is SAVISQKPSRDICQRGTSLTIQCQVDSQVTMMFWYRQQPGQSLTLIATANQGSEATYESGFVIDKFPISRPNLTFSTLTVSNMSPEDSSIYLCSFYAPTSGAQGGETQYFGPGTRLLVL.

In its sample, this clonotype was seen many times. The J gene is TRBJ2-3, the V gene TRBV24-1; D possibly matches TRBD1 or TRBD2 (5 bases each). Germline CDR1 is KGHDR and CDR2 is SFDVKD. The CDR3 length is 15 residues. V lost 3 bases, J lost 2 bases, and 11 bases lay in between. In nucleotides, the CDR3 is TGTGCCACCAGTGATCCCGGGACCCTCACAGATACGCAGTATTTT. This encodes CATSDPGTLTDTQYF.

The table lists this clonotype with a few counts. V and J are TRBV19 and TRBJ2-7; D is ambiguous. The CDR3 extends over 12 amino acids. Trimming left V 7 bases short and J 6 bases short, with 13 bases between. Germline CDR1 LNHDA, CDR2 SQIVND (reference sequence). CDR3 nucleotides: TGTGCCAGTATGGACCCCCTGGGCGAGCAGTACTTC. Translating it yields CASMDPLGEQYF.

This clonotype was seen repeatedly, ten times or more. The rearrangement uses TRBV6-2 or TRBV6-3 and TRBJ1-2, with D uncertain. Germline CDR1 MNHEY, CDR2 SVGEGT. This CDR3 has 14 residues. V lost 2 bases to trimming and J lost 2 bases, with 9 bases between them. CDR3 in amino acids: CASSYVRINYGYTF. Here the CDR3 DNA reads TGTGCCAGCAGTTACGTACGGATCAACTATGGCTACACCTTC.

Only a few counts were recorded for this clonotype. This rearrangement joins TRBV18 to TRBJ2-1; tentatively, D is TRBD2 (5 bases). The CDR3 is 17 residues long. Trimming removed 4 bases from V and 3 bases from J, with 19 bases in between. Germline lookup yields CDR1 KGHSH and CDR2 LQKENI. In nucleotides, the CDR3 is TGTGCCAGCTCACTAAGTGAGATACTAGTCATCTACAATGAGCAGTTCTTC. This gives the protein CASSLSEILVIYNEQFF.

This clonotype was seen many times. The rearrangement joins TRBV10-2 to TRBJ2-2, with 7 bases that match TRBD1. The V gene's germline CDR1 is WSHSY and CDR2 SAAADI. The J segment lost 4 bases and the V segment lost 4 bases, leaving 6 bases of the junction unmatched. This CDR3 has 15 residues. CDR3 sequence reads: CASSVSRGSTGELFF. Written as DNA, the CDR3 is TGCGCCAGCAGTGTGTCCAGGGGGAGCACCGGGGAGCTGTTTTTT.

In this sample, this clonotype turned up a few times. This chain links TRBV28 with TRBJ2-1; D is uncertain. This CDR3 spans 11 amino acids. Trimming removed 5 bases from V and 15 bases from J, with 14 bases in between. CDR1 and CDR2 (germline): MDHEN, SYDVKM. The CDR3 DNA reads TGTGCCAGCAGTAAGAACTCCCCCCCGTTCTTC. Its protein is CASSKNSPPFF.

Points on this clonotype: An end of the junction differs from the germline gene, which may be a read error. V gene TRBV5-1 combines with J gene TRBJ2-7, with D maybe TRBD2 (5 bases). The CDR3 totals 14 residues. In germline, CDR1 is SGHRS, CDR2 YFSETQ. Here the CDR3 reads CTSSLAGGSYEQYF. The CDR3 coding sequence is TGCACCAGCAGCTTGGCAGGAGGCTCCTACGAGCAGTACTTC.

This clonotype was seen many times. This chain joins TRBV5-6 and TRBJ2-1; a weak D match, TRBD2 (5 bases). The CDR3 length is 15 residues. V lost 1 base and J lost 7, with 15 bases in between. The germline gives CDR1 SGHDT, CDR2 YYEEEE. CDR3 sequence (DNA): TGTGCCAGCAGCTTGCGCCTAGCCCCGGGGAATGAGCAGTTCTTC. Its translation is CASSLRLAPGNEQFF.

This clonotype was counted between two and nine times. The V call is TRBV12-3 or TRBV12-4, the J call TRBJ1-2; maybe TRBD1 (5 bases). V was clipped by 6 bases and J by 4 bases, with 9 bases between them. The CDR3 has 12 amino acids. The CDR3 loop is CASSGGLYGYTF. For the CDR3, the DNA is TGTGCCAGCAGCGGGGGACTCTATGGCTACACCTTC.

This clonotype occurred many times. This rearrangement joins TRBV20-1 to TRBJ2-6; D not resolved. The CDR3 is 15 amino acids. CDR1 and CDR2 from the germline V gene are DFQATT and SNEGSKA (reference sequence). Trimming pared 6 bases from V and 0 bases from J, leaving 12 bases between. CDR3 protein: CSAAMGSSGANVLTF. The CDR3 nucleotides read TGCAGTGCAGCGATGGGTAGCTCTGGGGCCAACGTCCTGACTTTC.